This record covers a single T cell receptor beta chain. The sample holds other DNA sequences that translate to the same CDR3. CDR1 and CDR2 from the germline V gene are KGHSH and LQKENI. CDR3 length: 13 residues. The V gene lost 2 bases and the J gene lost 2 bases, with 6 bases spanning the gap. PBMCs yielded sorted CD4+ and CD8+ T cells. Extraction of RNA preceded its reverse transcription into cDNA, which served as the sequencing template. Produced via immunoSEQ multiplex PCR; TCRdb's table is partial and in-frame only. The data contain under 300,000 clones, about 68% of them singletons. This sample was taken from a study of CD8+ T cells in alopecia areata.

The source of this sequence is a human donor with alopecia areata. The sequences come from CD4+ T cells sorted from blood, collected at week 0. The chain is built from TRBV18 and TRBJ1-2; D remains ambiguous. The CDR3 DNA follows: TGTGCCAGCTCACCAGGCGGAAACTATGGCTACACCTTC. Translation: CASSPGGNYGYTF.